This T cell receptor (beta chain) was identified during a study of technical replicates of blood from several donors. The CDR3 is 22 residues long. Trimming pared 5 bases from V and 7 bases from J, leaving 39 bases between. From germline, CDR1 is MNHEY and CDR2 SMNVEV (reference sequence). Profiling relied on immunoSEQ multiplex PCR, and the TCRdb table lists in-frame clones only, not all of them. The table shows about 84,000 clones, with 93% occurring only once. Sequencing input: T cells isolated from PBMCs. The sequence came from a human donor in good health. The rearrangement joins TRBV27 to TRBJ2-1, with a tentative D call TRBD1 (6 bases). The CDR3 loop is CASSPVHYDRTADGSVGNEQFF. As DNA, the CDR3 is TGTGCCAGCAGTCCCGTACATTACGATAGGACAGCCGACGGGTCCGTAGGTAATGAGCAGTTCTTC.